What follows are 2 T cell receptor beta chains derived from one specimen sequenced in a study of beta chain features in type 1 diabetes. The entirety of the isolated RNA underwent reverse transcription, so expressed TCRB transcripts were sequenced. The protocol was immunoSEQ multiplex PCR, while the TCRdb copy is restricted to in-frame clones and leaves out a portion. This table holds fewer than 300,000 clones, about a fifth found once. Which antigens these TCRs recognize remains unknown. Regarding the study as a whole: Moderate yet significant TCRB CDR3 shortening was seen in Type 1 diabetes patients in all four CD4+ subsets.

Sequenced material: naive CD4+ T cells from blood. These receptors were taken from a woman in her 40s with type 1 diabetes.

This clone occurred a few times. The genes are TRBV5-4 and TRBJ2-7, with 10 bases matching TRBD1. CDR1 and CDR2 from the germline V gene are SGHNT and YYREEE (reference sequence). The CDR3 contains 15 residues. Trimming took 4 bases from V and 2 from J; bases not matched to a gene: 6. In nucleotides, the CDR3 is TGTGCCAGCAGCAGCCCCGGGACAGGGGCCTACGAGCAGTACTTC. This gives the protein CASSSPGTGAYEQYF.

The CDR3 bases are TGCGCCAGCAGCACCCTGTTACAGGGTGGAGCTGAAGCTTTCTTT. Protein product: CASSTLLQGGAEAFF. This chain joins TRBV5-1 and TRBJ1-1; D possibly corresponds to TRBD1 (6 bases). Germline CDR1 and CDR2: SGHRS and YFSETQ. V was cut by 4 bases and J by 6 bases, with 19 bases left in between. CDR3 length equals 15 residues.